These 18 T cell receptor beta chains share one sample of origin, sequenced in a study of control samples from healthy donors and cancer patients. Data came from immunoSEQ multiplex PCR; TCRdb stores just in-frame clones and leaves some out. The repertoire holds about 110,000 clones, approximately 82% seen once, with approximately 7% in the top ten. Sequenced: blood. These receptor sequences come from a man younger than 35 in good health.

This rearrangement joins TRBV12-3 or TRBV12-4 to TRBJ1-6, with 8 bases aligning to TRBD1. V lost 5 bases to trimming and J lost 14 bases; unmatched junction nucleotides: 8. The CDR3 loop spans 13 amino acids. In nucleotides, the CDR3 is TGTGCCAGCAGTCCTCCGGGACAGGTCACCCTCCACTTT. This translates into CASSPPGQVTLHF.

This sequence joins TRBV30 and TRBJ1-2, with 12 bases identical to TRBD1. The CDR3 has 13 residues. J lost 8 bases, V lost 5 bases, and 6 bases had no gene match. CDR1 is GTSNPN and CDR2 is SVGIG in the germline V gene (reference sequence). CDR3 amino acids: CAWGDRGQVGYTF. Here the CDR3 DNA reads TGTGCCTGGGGGGACAGGGGGCAAGTGGGCTACACCTTC.

V and J are TRBV5-4 and TRBJ2-3, with D possibly being TRBD2 (5 bases). V lost 3 bases, J lost 2 bases, and 10 bases lay in between. Germline lookup yields CDR1 SGHNT and CDR2 YYREEE (reference sequence). The CDR3 spans 14 residues. CDR3 residues: CASSSDWPTDTQYF. In nucleotides, the CDR3 is TGTGCCAGCAGCTCGGACTGGCCCACAGATACGCAGTATTTT.

This sequence joins TRBV10-2 and TRBJ2-5; 11 nucleotides line up with TRBD2. The CDR3 is made up of 13 amino acids. The germline CDR1 and CDR2 sequences are WSHSY and SAAADI. V shed 8 bases, J shed 3 bases, and the junction held 2 bases outside the gene matches. The CDR3 protein is CASGTSGKETQYF. As DNA, the CDR3 is TGCGCCAGCGGGACTAGCGGAAAAGAGACCCAGTACTTC.

This chain connects TRBV27 to TRBJ1-1; the D gene is possibly TRBD1 (6 bases). From germline, CDR1 is MNHEY and CDR2 SMNVEV (reference sequence). This CDR3 is 13 amino acids long. V was cut by 4 bases and J by 5 bases, with 11 bases left in between. The CDR3, as DNA: TGTGCCAGCAGTTCCCAGGGGAGAACTGAAGCTTTCTTT. Translated, it gives CASSSQGRTEAFF.

This clone occurred a few times. The chain is built from TRBV27 and TRBJ2-5; no clear D. In germline, CDR1 is MNHEY, CDR2 SMNVEV (reference sequence). V lost 6 bases, J lost 10 bases, and 18 bases lay in between. The CDR3 sequence is 13 residues long. CDR3 nucleotide sequence: TGTGCCAGCAGCCAAAATCGTGGGTGGGGCCAGTACTTC. This translates into CASSQNRGWGQYF.

The chain recombines TRBV11-2 with TRBJ2-2; 10 bases fit TRBD1. V was pared by 8 bases and J by 7 bases, with 4 bases of the junction left unmatched. CDR3 size: 13 residues. The germline CDR1 and CDR2 sequences are SGHAT and FQNNGV. Here the CDR3 reads CASRQGASGELFF. The CDR3 coding sequence is TGTGCCAGCCGACAGGGGGCAAGCGGGGAGCTGTTTTTT.

The V and J genes are TRBV11-1 and TRBJ2-7; D is uncertain. Germline V gives CDR1 SGHAT, CDR2 FQDESV (reference sequence). V was cut by 7 bases and J by 0 bases, with 16 bases left in between. The CDR3 is 15 amino acids. The CDR3 DNA reads TGTGCCAGCACCACGGACGGAACCTTCTCCTACGAGCAGTACTTC. The encoded protein is CASTTDGTFSYEQYF.

To note about this clone: Germline is not matched at one junction end, which may reflect a read error. V gene TRBV5-1 combines with J gene TRBJ2-2; possibly TRBD1 for D (8 bases). Germline CDR1 is SGHRS and CDR2 is YFSETQ. The CDR3 sequence is 15 residues long. Here the CDR3 reads CTSSFLQGGTGELFF. The CDR3 DNA reads as TGCACCAGCAGCTTCCTACAGGGGGGGACCGGGGAGCTGTTTTTT.

This chain's CDR3 is CASSSLNRGRDGNTIYF. CDR3 coding DNA: TGTGCCAGTAGTAGCCTCAACAGGGGGCGAGACGGGAACACCATATATTTT. The chain has TRBV19 and TRBJ1-3; 9 bases are shared with TRBD1. This CDR3 is built from 17 residues. Trimming removed 4 bases from V and 7 bases from J; junction bases left unmatched: 14. Germline V gives CDR1 LNHDA, CDR2 SQIVND (reference sequence).

This chain connects TRBV6-6 to TRBJ2-7; D gene unclear. This CDR3 contains 12 residues. The V end lost 6 bases, the J end lost 5 bases, and 11 bases lay between the germline ends. Per the germline V gene, CDR1 is MNHNY and CDR2 is SVGAGI (reference sequence). Written as DNA, the CDR3 is TGTGCCAGCAGCTACGCAGGTAACGAGCAGTACTTC. Protein product: CASSYAGNEQYF.

This clone was recorded only once. The rearrangement links TRBV5-4 to TRBJ1-1; a possible D gene is TRBD1 (6 bases). The CDR3 has 13 amino acids. Per germline, CDR1 SGHNT and CDR2 YYREEE (reference sequence). V lost 1 base and J lost 8, with 12 bases in between. CDR3 coding DNA: TGTGCCAGCAGCTTGTGGGACACTCAGGAAGCTTTCTTT. This codes for CASSLWDTQEAFF.

The chain uses TRBV9 and TRBJ2-3; D not certain. The germline gives CDR1 SGDLS, CDR2 YYNGEE. The CDR3 is 14 residues long. V lost 0 bases, J lost 0 bases, and 5 bases lay in between. DNA of the CDR3: TGTGCCAGCAGCGTAGTTAGGAGCACAGATACGCAGTATTTT. It yields the protein CASSVVRSTDTQYF.

The rearrangement links TRBV29-1 to TRBJ2-7, with 9 bases identical to TRBD1. The CDR3 covers 13 residues. Germline V gives CDR1 SQVTM, CDR2 ANQGSEA. J was trimmed by 3 bases and V by 6 bases; bases with no gene match: 6. The CDR3 loop reads CSVAGTGLYEQYF. DNA for the CDR3: TGCAGCGTAGCCGGGACAGGGCTCTACGAGCAGTACTTC.

This chain connects TRBV24-1 to TRBJ2-1, with D possibly TRBD1 on 6 matching bases. CDR3 length: 14 residues. CDR1 is KGHDR, CDR2 SFDVKD, per germline. Deletions cut 4 bases from V and 7 bases from J, with 13 bases between. CDR3 nucleotide sequence: TGTGCCACCAGTGAACCCGGACAGAAGAATGAGCAGTTCTTC. This codes for CATSEPGQKNEQFF.

The chain employs TRBV5-6 and TRBJ2-2; TRBD2 matches at 8 bases. The length of the CDR3 is 16 residues. With 4 bases clipped from V and 9 bases from J, the junction kept 14 bases outside the gene matches. Germline loops: CDR1 SGHDT, CDR2 YYEEEE. CDR3 region: CASSPPGTRNFRELFF. The CDR3 coding sequence is TGTGCCAGCAGCCCGCCCGGGACTAGGAATTTCCGGGAGCTGTTTTTT.

This clone was observed a few times. The gene calls are TRBV25-1 and TRBJ2-7; TRBD1 agrees at 7 bases. Germline loops: CDR1 MGHDK, CDR2 SYGVNS. Unmatched junction bases numbered 5, after V lost 3 bases and J lost 3 bases. The CDR3 runs 14 residues. This CDR3 is CASSDDREVYEQYF. In DNA, the CDR3 is TGTGCCAGCAGTGACGACAGGGAAGTCTACGAGCAGTACTTC.

Ten or more counts support this clone. The chain couples TRBV7-2 to TRBJ2-3; the D call may be TRBD1 or TRBD2 (5 bases each). The CDR3 covers 18 residues. V was clipped by 2 bases and J by 4 bases, with 22 bases between them. Per the germline V gene, CDR1 is SGHTA and CDR2 is FQGNSA. The CDR3 loop is CASSLMVWGWSGSDTQYF. CDR3 in DNA: TGTGCCAGCAGCTTAATGGTATGGGGGTGGTCGGGTTCAGATACGCAGTATTTT.